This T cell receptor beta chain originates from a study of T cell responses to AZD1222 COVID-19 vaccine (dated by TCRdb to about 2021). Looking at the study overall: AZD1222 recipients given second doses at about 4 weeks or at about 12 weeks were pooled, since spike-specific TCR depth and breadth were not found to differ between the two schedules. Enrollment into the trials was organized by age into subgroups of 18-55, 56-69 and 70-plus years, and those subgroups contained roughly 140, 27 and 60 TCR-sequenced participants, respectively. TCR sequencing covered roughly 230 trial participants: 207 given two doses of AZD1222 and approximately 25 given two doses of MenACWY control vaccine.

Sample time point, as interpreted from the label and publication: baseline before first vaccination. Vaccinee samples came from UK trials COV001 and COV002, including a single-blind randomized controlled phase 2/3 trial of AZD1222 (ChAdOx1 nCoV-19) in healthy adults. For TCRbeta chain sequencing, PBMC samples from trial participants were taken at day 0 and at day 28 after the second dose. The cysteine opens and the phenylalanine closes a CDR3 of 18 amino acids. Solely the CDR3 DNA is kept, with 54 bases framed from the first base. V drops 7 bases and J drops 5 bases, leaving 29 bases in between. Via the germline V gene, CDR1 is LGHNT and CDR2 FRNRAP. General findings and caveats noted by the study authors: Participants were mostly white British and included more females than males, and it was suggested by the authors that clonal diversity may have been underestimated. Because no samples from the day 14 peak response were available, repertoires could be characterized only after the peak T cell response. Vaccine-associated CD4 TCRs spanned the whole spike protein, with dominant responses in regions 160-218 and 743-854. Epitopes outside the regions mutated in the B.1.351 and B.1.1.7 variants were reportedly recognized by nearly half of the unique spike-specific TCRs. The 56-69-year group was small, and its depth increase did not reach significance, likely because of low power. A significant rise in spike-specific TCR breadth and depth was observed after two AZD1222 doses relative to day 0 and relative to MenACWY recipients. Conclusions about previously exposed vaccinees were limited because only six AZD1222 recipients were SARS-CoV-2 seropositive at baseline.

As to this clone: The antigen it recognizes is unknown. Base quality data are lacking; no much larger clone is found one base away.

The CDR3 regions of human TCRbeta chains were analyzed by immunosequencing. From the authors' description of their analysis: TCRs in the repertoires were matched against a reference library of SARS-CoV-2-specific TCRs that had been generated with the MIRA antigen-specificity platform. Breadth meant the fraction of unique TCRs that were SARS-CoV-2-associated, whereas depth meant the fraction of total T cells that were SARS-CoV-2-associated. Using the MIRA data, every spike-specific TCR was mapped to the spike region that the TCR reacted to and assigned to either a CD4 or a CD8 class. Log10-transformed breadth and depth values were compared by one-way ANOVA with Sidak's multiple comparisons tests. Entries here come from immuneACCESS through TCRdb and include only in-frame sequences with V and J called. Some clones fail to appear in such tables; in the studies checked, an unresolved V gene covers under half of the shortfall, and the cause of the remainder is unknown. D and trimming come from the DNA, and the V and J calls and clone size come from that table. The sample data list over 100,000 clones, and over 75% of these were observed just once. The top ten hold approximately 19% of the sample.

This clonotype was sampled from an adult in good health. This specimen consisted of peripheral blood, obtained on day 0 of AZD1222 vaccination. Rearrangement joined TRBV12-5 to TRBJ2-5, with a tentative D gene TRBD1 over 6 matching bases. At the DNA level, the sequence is TGTGCTAGTGCCCAACTCGAAGGGGGAACGGGTTTATCGGAGACCCAGTACTTC. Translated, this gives CASAQLEGGTGLSETQYF.